This T cell receptor beta chain is drawn from a study of T cells after yellow fever vaccination. TCRdb independently ran MiXCR on the 5' RACE reads; one entry per CDR3 protein. The sample records hundreds of thousands of distinct CDR3 sequences, about 8.7% being singletons. With 8 bases clipped from V and 6 bases from J, the junction kept 6 bases outside the gene matches. Germline CDR1 SGHTA, CDR2 FQGNSA. This CDR3 is 12 amino acids long. Specimen: PBMCs, collected on the day of the first yellow fever vaccination. The rearrangement links TRBV7-2 to TRBJ1-2; 7 positions agree with TRBD1. The clonotype comes from a man aged 18 to 29 who received the YFV17D yellow fever vaccine. The CDR3 is CASSKQGNGYTF. The DNA of the CDR3 is TGTGCCAGCTCCAAACAGGGGAATGGCTACACCTTC.